This TCR beta chain was obtained from a study of beta chain features in type 1 diabetes. Broader study findings: The cDNA sequencing approach could over-represent high-TCR-expressing cells.

The sequenced template was cDNA made from the entire isolated RNA. Libraries were prepared by immunoSEQ multiplex PCR; TCRdb keeps only in-frame clonotypes and omits some of them. Of nearly 250,000 clones listed, roughly 15% are singletons. CDR1 is MNHEY and CDR2 is SVGAGI in the germline V gene. CDR3 size: 15 residues. Unmatched junction bases numbered 7, after V lost 6 bases and J lost 4 bases. This clone showed up just a few times. Antigen: not known. V usage is TRBV6-5 and J usage is TRBJ2-2; 8 bases align to TRBD2. The sequencing input was naive CD4+ T cells from blood. This sequence originates from a middle-aged woman in good health. CDR3 residues: CASSYGGAGTGELFF. In nucleotides, the CDR3 is TGTGCCAGCAGCTACGGGGGGGCGGGCACCGGGGAGCTGTTTTTT.